This T cell receptor beta chain was obtained from a study of cytomegalovirus exposure and HLA in healthy donors. Overall study results and limits: TRBV6-2, TRBV6-3 and some other V segments were excluded as indistinguishable.

This clone was seen more than once but under ten times. Its target is not known. The PCR made use of 60 Vbeta and 13 Jbeta primers. Here immunoSEQ multiplex PCR was the method, and the copy in TCRdb shows in-frame clones only, minus some. The data show approximately 82,000 clones, over 9.5% seen once. Though nominally healthy at sampling, donors likely had unrecorded immune exposures. This CDR3 comprises 16 residues. Germline V CDR1 and CDR2: SGDLS, YYNGEE. Trimming cost V 2 bases and J 2 bases; bases outside gene matches: 4. This receptor was identified in a man aged 55-75 years in good health and CMV-seropositive. V is TRBV9 and J is TRBJ2-3, with TRBD2 matching 11 bases. Sequencing used PBMCs. The CDR3 nucleotides are TGTGCCAGCAGCGTGTCTAGCGGGGGGTCCACAGATACGCAGTATTTT. This codes for CASSVSSGGSTDTQYF.